This paragraph reports one TCR beta chain. This clone's antigen is unknown. Base-call qualities are not available, and no considerably larger clone is one nucleotide away. The sample is drawn from a study of CD8+CD57+ T cells in acquired aplastic anemia (dated by TCRdb to the late 2010s). With respect to the entire study: A mean of 3.2 ug of DNA, ranging from about 0.19 to 30 ug, was extracted from sorted CD4+ and CD8+ cells. For healthy donor samples, the average read count was approximately 10 million for CD4+ cells and roughly 12 million for CD8+ cells.

TCR beta VDJ combination and CDR3 sequence profiling used genomic DNA as the template. An Illumina HiSeq 2000 was used for TCR repertoire sequencing. As for the authors' bioinformatics: TRBV/TRBJ rearrangement plots, CDR3 size and DJ length profiles, and Simpson's diversity index were used to assess repertoires. The immunodominant clone was defined as the most abundant DNA sequence in deep sequencing data. CDR3 amino acid sequences were checked for sharing between subjects and were compared against published repertoires and the VDJdb database. Starting from the raw public reads, TCRdb applied fastp trimming at Q25, assembled clones with MiXCR and retained in-frame beta chains. CDR3 protein sequences are deduplicated, and each keeps its most common genes and DNA. TCRdb's processing, not the authors', yielded these V and J calls. Here the sample has about 100,000 distinct CDR3 sequences; roughly 51% occur a single time. The ten largest clones represent around 32% of the sample.

What the research found in general, with its limitations: Although roughly 29 CD8+ CDR3 sequences were shared by patients and controls, these sequences appeared highly expressed in patients and within the immunodominant clones of patients. No significant difference in CD8+ Simpson's diversity was found between patients and healthy controls (P=0.060).

In this study, sorted CD4+ and CD8+ T cells from the blood of healthy subjects and of severe aplastic anemia patients had their TCR repertoires deep-sequenced. Ficoll-Paque density gradient centrifugation was used to isolate peripheral blood mononuclear cells. Before DNA was extracted, CD4+ and CD8+ T cells were sorted using either FACS or magnetic beads. From the cysteine up to the phenylalanine, the CDR3 has a length of 14 residues. Just the 42-base CDR3 DNA is kept, in frame starting at base 1. V is reduced by 4 bases and J by 5 bases, leaving a spacing of 12 bases between them. Based on the germline V gene, the CDR1 and CDR2 sequences are SGHTA and FQGTGA.

The sample consisted of sorted CD4+, CD8+, or CD8+CD57+ T cells (not recorded which) from PBMCs. The V and J segments used are TRBV7-3 and TRBJ2-1; no D gene can be assigned with confidence. This sequence originates from a human donor in good health, serving as a control. In nucleotide form, the sequence is TGTGCCAGCAGCTCTAGTTCTTCGCACAATGAGCAGTTCTTC. The resulting protein is CASSSSSSHNEQFF.